This TCR beta chain was obtained from a study of T cells in Graves' hyperthyroidism and ophthalmopathy. This clonotype was observed at least ten times. Its antigen is currently unknown. A patient was excluded if there was uncontrolled infection, other autoimmune disease, pregnancy or lactation. Amplification targeted TCR beta CDR3 regions from RNA transcripts. When the TCR CDR3 underwent first-round RT-PCR, the HTBI primer set was used. TCRdb re-called the multiplex PCR reads with MiXCR, one entry per CDR3 protein. The table includes some 92,000 distinct CDR3 sequences, around 37% detected once. Study-wide results and caveats: With a median lead of approximately 6.4 months before onset, the model predicted ophthalmopathy. Appearing also in blood were most of the thyroid clonotypes expanded above 0.001.

CDR3 length: 11 residues. Trimming shortened V by 4 bases and J by 4 bases, and 8 bases separated the two germline ends. CDR1 is DFQATT, CDR2 SNEGSKA, per germline (reference sequence). This TCR came from a woman younger than 45 with Graves' hyperthyroidism. This chain joins TRBV20-1 and TRBJ2-7; tentatively, D is TRBD1 (5 bases). The sequencing input was peripheral blood or thyroid tissue (not recorded which). The CDR3 sequence is CSATDRYEQYF. The CDR3 DNA reads TGCAGTGCTACCGACAGATACGAGCAGTACTTC.